The rows below give T cell receptor beta chains drawn from one sample of a study of blood T cell repertoires in COVID-19. Only in-frame clones appear in the TCRdb table, and some are missing; sequencing was by immunoSEQ multiplex PCR. The sample records under 100,000 clones, around four fifths being singletons. The sequenced sample was peripheral blood. The receptors were sampled from a woman aged 55-75 years with acute or convalescent COVID-19. CDR3s include the opening cysteine and the closing phenylalanine or tryptophan. The D gene is left open where the match is weak. The size field is filled for only some rows; it gives once, few, many or a size class.

j_call d_call v_call clone_size cdr3_nt cdr3_aa
TRBJ2-2 TRBD1 TRBV4-3 NA TGCGCCAGCAGCCGACTACAAGGGACAGGGGGCGGAAACACCGGGGAGCTGTTTTTT CASSRLQGTGGGNTGELFF
TRBJ1-2 NA TRBV7-3 NA TGTGCCAGCAGCTTAACGTCGGACACGCGCGGCTACACCTTC CASSLTSDTRGYTF
TRBJ2-6 TRBD1 TRBV28 NA TGTGCCAGCATACAGGGGGCCTCTGGGGCCAACGTCCTGACTTTC CASIQGASGANVLTF
TRBJ1-5 NA TRBV7-6 NA TGTGCCAGCAGCTTAGGAACCAGGGGTGGCAATCAGCCCCAGCATTTT CASSLGTRGGNQPQHF
TRBJ2-2 TRBD2 TRBV29-1 NA TGCAGCGTTGAAGAACTAGCGGGGCTCAACACCGGGGAGCTGTTTTTT CSVEELAGLNTGELFF
TRBJ2-3 TRBD2 TRBV11-3 NA TGTGCCAGCAGCCCGGCCGCGGGAGCGACAGATACGCAGTATTTT CASSPAAGATDTQYF
TRBJ2-1 TRBD2 TRBV6-2/TRBV6-3 NA TGTGCCAGCAGTTATAAACTAGCGGGAGGAGCTTCCTACAATGAGCAGTTCTTC CASSYKLAGGASYNEQFF
TRBJ2-7 TRBD2 TRBV5-8 few TGTGCCAGCAGCATTGGGATAGCGGGGCTCTACGAGCAGTACTTC CASSIGIAGLYEQYF
TRBJ2-1 TRBD1 TRBV5-1 few TGCGCCAGCAGCATAGGGACAGGGGGGTCAGGATCCTACAATGAGCAGTTCTTC CASSIGTGGSGSYNEQFF
TRBJ1-2 TRBD1 TRBV5-1 NA TGCGCCAGCAGCTTGGGAGGACAGGCCCGGCGTGACACCTTC CASSLGGQARRDTF
TRBJ1-4 NA TRBV7-2 NA TGTGCCAGCAGCTTAGGGACAGCTAATGAAAAACTGTTTTTT CASSLGTANEKLFF
TRBJ2-7 TRBD1 TRBV4-2 NA TGTGCCAGCAGCCAAGAGCCCGCGACAGGGGACGAGCAGTACTTC CASSQEPATGDEQYF
TRBJ1-3 NA TRBV19 NA TGTGCCAGTAGTCCGACAAAATCTGGAAACACCATATATTTT CASSPTKSGNTIYF
TRBJ2-2 NA TRBV13 NA TGTGCCAGCAGCTTGGGGGAGGCTCTATTCACCGGGGAGCTGTTTTTT CASSLGEALFTGELFF
TRBJ1-4 NA TRBV28 NA TGTGCCAGCAGTCCTCACGGGGAGTATGAAAAACTGTTTTTT CASSPHGEYEKLFF
TRBJ2-3 NA TRBV25-1 NA TGTGCCAGCAGTGTGGGCGGGACAGATACGCAGTATTTT CASSVGGTDTQYF
TRBJ2-7 TRBD1 TRBV28 NA TGTGCCAGCAGCAGAGACAGGGCCTACGAGCAGTACTTC CASSRDRAYEQYF
TRBJ1-5 NA TRBV3-1/TRBV3-2 NA TGTGCCAGCAGCCAATCGGACAGCCGGAATCAGCCCCAGCATTTT CASSQSDSRNQPQHF
TRBJ2-2 TRBD2 TRBV9 NA TGTGCCAGCAGCGTACTTAGCGGGACGAACACCGGGGAGCTGTTTTTT CASSVLSGTNTGELFF
TRBJ2-2 NA TRBV27 NA TGTGCCAGCAGTTTGGGGCAGGGGGGGAACACCGGGGAGCTGTTTTTT CASSLGQGGNTGELFF
TRBJ2-1 TRBD2 TRBV6-4 NA TGTGCCAGCAAAGAACTAGCGGATTTCTATTCCTACAATGAGCAGTTCTTC CASKELADFYSYNEQFF
TRBJ1-3 NA TRBV6-5 once TGTGCCAGCAGGAGGGGGTTAGATGGAAACACCATATATTTT CASRRGLDGNTIYF
TRBJ1-4 NA TRBV5-1 NA TGCGCCAGCAACACAGGGTCAGGAGAAAAACTGTTTTTT CASNTGSGEKLFF
TRBJ2-1 TRBD2 TRBV9 NA TGTGCCAGCAGCGTAGCACTAGCGGGAGCTTCCTACAATGAGCAGTTCTTC CASSVALAGASYNEQFF
TRBJ1-4 NA TRBV27 few TGTGCCAGCAGTCTCCTTGGGAGGGAACCTGAAAAACTGTTTTTT CASSLLGREPEKLFF
TRBJ2-3 NA TRBV9 NA TGTGCCAGCAGCGTTACTTTAGATACGCAGTATTTT CASSVTLDTQYF
TRBJ2-7 TRBD2 TRBV11-2 NA TGTGCCAGCAGCTCTAGCGGGTTCGGGGTAAGCTCCTACGAGCAGTACTTC CASSSSGFGVSSYEQYF
TRBJ2-1 NA TRBV13 few TGTGCCAGCAGCTTAGGGAGGATGGTTCACAATGAGCAGTTCTTC CASSLGRMVHNEQFF
TRBJ2-1 TRBD2 TRBV6-2/TRBV6-3 few TGTGCCAGCAGTTCCCCGGTTAGCGGGGGTTCAGATGAGCAGTTCTTC CASSSPVSGGSDEQFF
TRBJ1-4 NA TRBV21-1 NA TGTGCCAGCAGCAAAGAGGGGTGCACTAATGAAAAACTGTTTTTT CASSKEGCTNEKLFF
TRBJ1-4 TRBD1 TRBV3-1/TRBV3-2 NA TGTGCCAGCAGCCCTTTTGCTGGACAGGGGAATGAAAAACTGTTTTTT CASSPFAGQGNEKLFF
TRBJ1-2 NA TRBV10-2 NA TGCGCCAGCAGTGAGTCGGAAGGGAGTGGCTACACCTTC CASSESEGSGYTF
TRBJ1-5 NA TRBV2 NA TGTGCCAGCAGGAAAGGCAGGTACAATCAGCCCCAGCATTTT CASRKGRYNQPQHF
TRBJ2-7 TRBD1 TRBV9 few TGTGCCAGCAGTGAATGGGACAGGGCCTACGAGCAGTACTTC CASSEWDRAYEQYF
TRBJ2-3 NA TRBV11-2 NA TGTGCCAGCAGCCGTAATACAGTAGTGGGTCCGCAGTATTTT CASSRNTVVGPQYF
TRBJ1-1 NA TRBV3-1/TRBV3-2 few TGTGCCAGCAGCCAAGGCGGGTTCTGGGGGGCTGAAGCTTTCTTT CASSQGGFWGAEAFF
TRBJ1-2 TRBD1 TRBV6-5 NA TGTGCCAGCAGGAAAACAGGGGGAAGTGGCTACACCTTC CASRKTGGSGYTF
TRBJ1-4 TRBD1 TRBV4-1 NA TGCGCCAGCAGCCAGACAGGGGGGAATGAAAAACTGTTTTTT CASSQTGGNEKLFF
TRBJ1-2 TRBD1 TRBV24-1 NA TGTGCCACCAGTGATTCCCCCGGGACAGTTGGCTACACCTTC CATSDSPGTVGYTF
TRBJ2-7 NA TRBV7-2 NA TGTGCCAGCAGCTTCGGAGCGGGCCCCTACGAGCAGTACTTC CASSFGAGPYEQYF
TRBJ1-1 TRBD1 TRBV11-3 NA TGTGCCAGCAGCACCCGGACAGGGGGTTATGAAGCTTTCTTT CASSTRTGGYEAFF
TRBJ1-1 TRBD1 TRBV3-1/TRBV3-2 NA TGTGCCAGCAGCCCGAGACTGGGACAGCGGTTCACTGAAGCTTTCTTT CASSPRLGQRFTEAFF